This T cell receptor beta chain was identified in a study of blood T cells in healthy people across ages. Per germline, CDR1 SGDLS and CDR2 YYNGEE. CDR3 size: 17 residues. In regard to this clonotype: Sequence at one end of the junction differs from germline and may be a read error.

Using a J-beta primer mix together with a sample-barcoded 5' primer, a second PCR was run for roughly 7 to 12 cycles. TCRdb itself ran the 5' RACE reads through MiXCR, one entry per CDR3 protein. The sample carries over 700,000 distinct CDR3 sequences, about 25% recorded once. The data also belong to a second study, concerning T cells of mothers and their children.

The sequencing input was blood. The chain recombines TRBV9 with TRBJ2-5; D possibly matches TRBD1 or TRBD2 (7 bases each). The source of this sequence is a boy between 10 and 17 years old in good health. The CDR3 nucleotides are TGTGCCAGCAGCGAGGGGAGGGGGCGCAGAGAGAGTTCACCCCTCCACTTC. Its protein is CASSEGRGRRESSPLHF.